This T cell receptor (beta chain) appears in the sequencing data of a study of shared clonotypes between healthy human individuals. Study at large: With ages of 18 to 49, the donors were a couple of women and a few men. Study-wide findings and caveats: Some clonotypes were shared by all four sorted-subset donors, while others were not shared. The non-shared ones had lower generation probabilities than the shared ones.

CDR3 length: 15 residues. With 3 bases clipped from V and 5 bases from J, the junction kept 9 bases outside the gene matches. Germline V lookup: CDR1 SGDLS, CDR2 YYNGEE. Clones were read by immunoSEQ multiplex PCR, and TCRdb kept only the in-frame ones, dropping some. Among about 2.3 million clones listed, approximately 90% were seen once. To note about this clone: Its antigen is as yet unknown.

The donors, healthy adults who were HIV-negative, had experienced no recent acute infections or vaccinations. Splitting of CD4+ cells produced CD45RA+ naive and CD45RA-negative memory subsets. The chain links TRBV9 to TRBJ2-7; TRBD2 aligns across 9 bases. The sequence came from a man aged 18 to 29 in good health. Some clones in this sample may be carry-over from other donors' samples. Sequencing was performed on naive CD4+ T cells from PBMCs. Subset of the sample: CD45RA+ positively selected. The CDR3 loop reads CASSARLAEVDEQYF. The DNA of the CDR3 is TGTGCCAGCAGCGCCCGACTAGCGGAGGTGGACGAGCAGTACTTC.